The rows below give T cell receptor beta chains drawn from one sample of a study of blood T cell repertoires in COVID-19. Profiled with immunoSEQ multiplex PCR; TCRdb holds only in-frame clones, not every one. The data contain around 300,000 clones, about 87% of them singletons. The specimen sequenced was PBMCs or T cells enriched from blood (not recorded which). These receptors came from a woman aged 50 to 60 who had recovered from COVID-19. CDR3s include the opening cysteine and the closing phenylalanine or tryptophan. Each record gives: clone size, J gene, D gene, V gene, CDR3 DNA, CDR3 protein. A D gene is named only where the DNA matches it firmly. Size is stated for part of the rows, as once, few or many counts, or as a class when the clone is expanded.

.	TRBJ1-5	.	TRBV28	TGTGCCAGCGATGCAGGACAGTCGGGAACCCAGATCCAGCATTTT	CASDAGQSGTQIQHF
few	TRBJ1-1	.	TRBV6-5	TGTGCCAGCAGAAAACAAGAGAACACTGAAGCTTTCTTT	CASRKQENTEAFF
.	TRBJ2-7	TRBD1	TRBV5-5	TGTGCCAGCAGCCCCGGGACAGGGGCCGAGCAGTACTTC	CASSPGTGAEQYF
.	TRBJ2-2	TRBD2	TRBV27	TGTGCCAGCACTAAAGCGGGAGGGTACACCGGGGAGCTGTTTTTT	CASTKAGGYTGELFF
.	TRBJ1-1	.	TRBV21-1	TGTGCCAGCAGCTATCGGACAGGCTCGGACACTGAAGCTTTCTTT	CASSYRTGSDTEAFF
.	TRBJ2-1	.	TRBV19	TGTGCCAGTAGTATGTTCCAGGGAAGCTCCTACAATGAGCAGTTCTTC	CASSMFQGSSYNEQFF
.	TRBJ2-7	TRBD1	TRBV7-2	TGTGCCAGCAGCTCGGACAGGAGCTCCTACGAGCAGTACTTC	CASSSDRSSYEQYF
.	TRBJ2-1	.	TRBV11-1	TGTGCCAGCAGCTTAGGACTAGGGAATGAGCAGTTCTTC	CASSLGLGNEQFF
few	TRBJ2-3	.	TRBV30	TGTGCCTGGAACCGAGGGAGTGCAGATACGCAGTATTTT	CAWNRGSADTQYF
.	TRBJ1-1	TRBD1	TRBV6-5	TGTGCCGCCCGGACAGGGATGAACACTGAAGCTTTCTTT	CAARTGMNTEAFF
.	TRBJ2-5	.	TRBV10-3	TGTGCCACCCTGAATTGGGGAGTGAGGCGGGAGACCCAGTACTTC	CATLNWGVRRETQYF
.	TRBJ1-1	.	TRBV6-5	TGTGCCAGCAGTTATAATCCGGTGAACACTGAAGCTTTCTTT	CASSYNPVNTEAFF
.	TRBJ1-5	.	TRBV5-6	TGTGCCAGCAGCTTGGGAGGGCACAATCAGCCCCAGCATTTT	CASSLGGHNQPQHF
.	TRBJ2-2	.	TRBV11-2	TGTGCCAGCAGCCAAGAGGTGGCCACCGGGGAGCTGTTTTTT	CASSQEVATGELFF
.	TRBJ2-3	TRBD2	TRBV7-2	TGTGCCAGCAGCTTAGGGACTAGCGGTAGGACAGATACGCAGTATTTT	CASSLGTSGRTDTQYF
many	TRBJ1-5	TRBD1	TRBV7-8	TGTGCCAGCAGCGAGCGGACAGGGGTCAATCAGCCCCAGCATTTT	CASSERTGVNQPQHF
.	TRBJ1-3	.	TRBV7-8	TGTGCCAGCAGCTTAGGGCAGATGTTCTCTGGAAACACCATATATTTT	CASSLGQMFSGNTIYF
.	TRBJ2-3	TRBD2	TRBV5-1	TGCGCCAGCAGCCTGCCGGGACTAGAGAAAGATACGCAGTATTTT	CASSLPGLEKDTQYF
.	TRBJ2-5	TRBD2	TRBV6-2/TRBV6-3	TGTGCCAGCAGTAGCTTACTGGGACTAGCGGCCCAAGAGACCCAGTACTTC	CASSSLLGLAAQETQYF
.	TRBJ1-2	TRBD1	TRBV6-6	TGTGCCAGCATAGATGACAGGGGTCCTTTTCTTTATGGCTACACCTTC	CASIDDRGPFLYGYTF
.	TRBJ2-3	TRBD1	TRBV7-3	TGTGCCAGCAGCTTATTGGGACAGGGTGGAAGCACAGATACGCAGTATTTT	CASSLLGQGGSTDTQYF
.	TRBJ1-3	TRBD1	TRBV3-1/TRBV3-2	TGTGCCAGCAGCCAAGAGAGTAGGGGGCAGAGCTCTGGAAACACCATATATTTT	CASSQESRGQSSGNTIYF
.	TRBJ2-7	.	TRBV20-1	TGCAGTGCTAGAGTCCGTTTAGAGCAGTACTTC	CSARVRLEQYF
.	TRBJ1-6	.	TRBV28	TGTGCCAGCAGTCGGACTGGAGGCGGCAATAATTCACCCCTCCACTTT	CASSRTGGGNNSPLHF
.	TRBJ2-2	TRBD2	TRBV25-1	TGTGCCAGCAGTGGAATAGCGGGAGGTAACACCGGGGAGCTGTTTTTT	CASSGIAGGNTGELFF
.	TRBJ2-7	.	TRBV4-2	TGTGCCAGCAGCCACCCCGGAGGGGCCGAGCAGTACTTC	CASSHPGGAEQYF
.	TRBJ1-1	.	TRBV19	TGTGCCAGTAGTAAGACAGCCATGAACACTGAAGCTTTCTTT	CASSKTAMNTEAFF
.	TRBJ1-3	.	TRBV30	TGTGCCTGGAGTCAGGGGAACTCTGGAAACACCATATATTTT	CAWSQGNSGNTIYF
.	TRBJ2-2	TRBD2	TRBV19	TGTGCCAGTACTGGGGGCCCGGGACTAGCGGTAGTTACCGGGGAGCTGTTTTTT	CASTGGPGLAVVTGELFF
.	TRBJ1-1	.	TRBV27	TGTGCCAGCACCGAAACAGGGAGGGACACTGAAGCTTTCTTT	CASTETGRDTEAFF
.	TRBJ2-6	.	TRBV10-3	TGTGCCATCAGCGACAGCTCTGGGGCCAACGTCCTGACTTTC	CAISDSSGANVLTF
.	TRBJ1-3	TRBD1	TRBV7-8	TGTGCCAGCAGCTTCGACAGGGGGCCTGGAAACACCATATATTTT	CASSFDRGPGNTIYF
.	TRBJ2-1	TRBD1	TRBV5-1	TGCGCCAGCAAGGGGGGCGGGACAGGGACTGACAATGAGCAGTTCTTC	CASKGGGTGTDNEQFF
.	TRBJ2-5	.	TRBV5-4	TGTGCCAGCAGCTTGACGGGAGATGAGACCCAGTACTTC	CASSLTGDETQYF
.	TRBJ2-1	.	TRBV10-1	TGCGCCAGCAGTGAGTCGTTGGTTAGCGCCTCCTACAATGAGCAGTTCTTC	CASSESLVSASYNEQFF
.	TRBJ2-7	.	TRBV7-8	TGTGCCAGCAGCTCCGGACTCTTGACGTACGAGCAGTACTTC	CASSSGLLTYEQYF
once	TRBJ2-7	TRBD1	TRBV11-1	TGTGCCAGCAGCTCGACAGGGAGTGGGGACGAGCAGTACTTC	CASSSTGSGDEQYF
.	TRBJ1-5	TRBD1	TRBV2	TGTGCCAGCAGTCCAAACAGGGGAAAGCAGCCCCAGCATTTT	CASSPNRGKQPQHF
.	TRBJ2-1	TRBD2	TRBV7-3	TGTGCCAGCAGCCCAGGGCGTTCTAGCGGAAACAATGAGCAGTTCTTC	CASSPGRSSGNNEQFF
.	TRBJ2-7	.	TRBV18	TGTGCCAGCTCACCAGGCAGGGGCTCCGTGGAGCAGTACTTC	CASSPGRGSVEQYF